Following are 22 T cell receptor beta chains from one sample sequenced in a study of T cell responses to AZD1222 COVID-19 vaccine. Data came from immunoSEQ multiplex PCR; TCRdb stores just in-frame clones and leaves some out. The sample yields around 130,000 clones, roughly 91% seen once. Sequenced material: peripheral blood, taken on day 0 of AZD1222 vaccination. These receptors all stem from an adult in good health.

The chain has TRBV5-1 and TRBJ2-7; D gene ambiguous. Germline V gives CDR1 SGHRS, CDR2 YFSETQ. This CDR3 region has 13 residues. The V end lost 1 base, the J end lost 4 bases, and 9 bases lay between the germline ends. The CDR3 DNA is TGCGCCAGCAGCTTGACGACTCCTTACGAGCAGTACTTC. It encodes CASSLTTPYEQYF. Combining the CDR3 with reference TRBV5-1 and TRBJ2-7 gives the whole variable domain KAGVTQTPRYLIKTRGQQVTLSCSPISGHRSVSWYQQTPGQGLQFLFEYFSETQRNKGNFPGRFSGRQFSNSRSEMNVSTLELGDSALYLCASSLTTPYEQYFGPGTRLTVT.

The V gene is TRBV5-1, the J gene TRBJ2-5, with 9 bases lining up with TRBD1. Germline assignment: CDR1 SGHRS and CDR2 YFSETQ. Germline trimming cut 5 bases from V and 5 bases from J; bases unmatched to any gene: 10. The CDR3 runs 15 residues. In DNA form, the CDR3 reads TGCGCCAGCAGGTCATGGGACAGGGTAGGGGAGACCCAGTACTTC. As protein: CASRSWDRVGETQYF.

This CDR3 reads CASSLIGQGYGYTF. The CDR3 nucleotides are TGTGCCAGCAGTTTAATTGGGCAGGGCTATGGCTACACCTTC. The rearrangement joins TRBV27 to TRBJ1-2; a possible D gene is TRBD1 (5 bases). Per the germline V gene, CDR1 is MNHEY and CDR2 is SMNVEV (reference sequence). Deletions cut 2 bases from V and 4 bases from J, with 11 bases between. CDR3 size: 14 residues.

This chain's CDR3 is CASSYGWSQETQYF. Written as DNA, the CDR3 is TGTGCCAGCAGCTACGGATGGTCGCAAGAGACCCAGTACTTC. The V gene is TRBV5-8, the J gene TRBJ2-5; D is uncertain. Deletions cut 3 bases from V and 2 bases from J, with 11 bases between. The germline V gene encodes CDR1 SGHTS and CDR2 YDEGEE. The CDR3 is 14 amino acids. Full variable domain (remainder filled in from reference TRBV5-8 and TRBJ2-5): EAGVTQSPTHLIKTRGQQATLRCSPISGHTSVYWYQQALGLGLQFLLWYDEGEERNRGNFPPRFSGRQFPNYSSELNVNALELEDSALYLCASSYGWSQETQYFGPGTRLLVL.

The chain employs TRBV25-1 and TRBJ1-1; no clear D. CDR3 length: 12 amino acids. Trimming took off 2 bases at V and 9 bases at J, with 10 bases between the two ends. CDR1 MGHDK and CDR2 SYGVNS come from the germline V gene. CDR3 loop: CASSEGHSKAFF. The CDR3 DNA sequence: TGTGCCAGCAGTGAAGGCCACAGCAAAGCTTTCTTT.

The chain is built from TRBV7-9 and TRBJ2-4; no reliable D call. Germline V gene sequence: CDR1 SEHNR, CDR2 FQNEAQ (reference sequence). CDR3 size: 13 residues. Trimming stripped 2 bases from V and 2 bases from J, with 4 bases between. This chain's CDR3 is CASSLSPKNIQYF. CDR3 sequence (DNA): TGTGCCAGCAGCTTATCTCCCAAAAACATTCAGTACTTC.

The chain uses TRBV4-1 and TRBJ1-5, with 10 bases lining up with TRBD1. CDR3 size: 18 residues. Germline CDR1 MGHRA, CDR2 YSYEKL. The V gene end was trimmed by 2 bases and the J gene end by 4 bases; junction bases not matched to a gene: 11. CDR3 amino acids: CASSQNGQGGALNQPQHF. The CDR3 nucleotides read TGCGCCAGCAGCCAAAACGGACAGGGGGGGGCCCTGAATCAGCCCCAGCATTTT.

This clone appeared once. This chain joins TRBV15 and TRBJ1-1, with D perhaps matching TRBD1 (5 bases). This CDR3 has 15 residues. Trimming took off 3 bases at V and 2 bases at J, with 13 bases between the two ends. CDR1 and CDR2 from the germline V gene are LNHNV and YYDKDF (reference sequence). Here the CDR3 DNA reads TGTGCCACCAGCAGCCTCCGGACACTCAACACTGAAGCTTTCTTT. It specifies CATSSLRTLNTEAFF.

The chain employs TRBV19 and TRBJ2-1; 11 bases map to TRBD1. The CDR3 contains 16 residues. V shed 7 bases and J 13 bases; nucleotides not matched to a gene: 18. CDR1 LNHDA and CDR2 SQIVND come from the germline V gene (reference sequence). CDR3 coding DNA: TGTGCCAGTAAAAGGAAAGGACAGGGGGCTTCAGTTATCCAGTTCTTC. It codes for CASKRKGQGASVIQFF. Based on the CDR3 plus reference TRBV19 and TRBJ2-1, the full variable domain is DGGITQSPKYLFRKEGQNVTLSCEQNLNHDAMYWYRQDPGQGLRLIYYSQIVNDFQKGDIAEGYSVSREKKESFPLTVTSAQKNPTAFYLCASKRKGQGASVIQFFGPGTRLTVL.

This chain joins TRBV4-2 and TRBJ1-1; D not certain. CDR3 length: 15 amino acids. V was clipped by 5 bases and J by 0 bases, with 13 bases between them. Germline CDR1 and CDR2: LGHNA and YNFKEQ. The CDR3 bases are TGTGCCAGCAGCTCTATCGTATCGGTGAACACTGAAGCTTTCTTT. Translated: CASSSIVSVNTEAFF.

This clone was counted once. This chain links TRBV6-5 with TRBJ1-4, with 10 bases identical to TRBD1. The ends lost 4 bases at V and 0 bases at J; junction bases unmatched: 2. The CDR3 consists of 16 residues. CDR1 and CDR2 (germline): MNHEY, SVGAGI. In nucleotides, the CDR3 is TGTGCCAGCAGTTTGGGGACAGGGGCAACTAATGAAAAACTGTTTTTT. Protein: CASSLGTGATNEKLFF.

This clone was found once. The DNA of the CDR3 is TGTGCCAGCAGTTTATCCTCAGGGGTAGAGACCCAGTACTTC. It yields the protein CASSLSSGVETQYF. This rearrangement joins TRBV27 to TRBJ2-5, with D perhaps TRBD1 (6 bases). The CDR3 contains 14 residues. Germline V lookup: CDR1 MNHEY, CDR2 SMNVEV (reference sequence). V was shortened by 0 bases and J by 4 bases, with 9 bases between the two germline ends.

This clone was observed a single time. J is TRBJ2-5 and V is TRBV14, with 7 bases fitting TRBD2. CDR1 is SGHDN and CDR2 is FVKESK in the germline V gene. This CDR3 has 16 residues. J gave up 2 bases and V 4 bases, and 10 bases lay outside the gene matches. The CDR3 nucleotides are TGTGCCAGCAGCCCCTGGACTAGTTTTGGGCAAGAGACCCAGTACTTC. Amino acid sequence: CASSPWTSFGQETQYF.

This clone appeared once. The chain recombines TRBV21-1 with TRBJ2-1. TRBV21-1 is tagged as a pseudogene. The CDR3 has 16 residues. In DNA form, the CDR3 reads TGTGCCAGCAGCAAATGCCCCCGAGCAGCATACAATGAGCAGTTCTTC. Translated, it gives CASSKCPRAAYNEQFF.

This clone was observed a single time. The chain combines TRBV7-6 with TRBJ2-7; 7 bases match TRBD2. This CDR3 region has 15 residues. Germline-derived CDR1 and CDR2 are SGHVS and FNYEAQ. Trimming took 5 bases from V and 3 from J; bases not matched to a gene: 10. This chain's CDR3 is CASSARMGGFYEQYF. Written as DNA, the CDR3 is TGTGCCAGCAGCGCCCGGATGGGGGGGTTCTACGAGCAGTACTTC.

The V and J genes are TRBV3-1 (or the pseudogene TRBV3-2) and TRBJ2-7; 8 bases fit TRBD2. Germline CDR1 and CDR2: LGHDT and YNNKEL (reference sequence). The CDR3 is 18 residues long. Trimming removed 1 base from V and 3 bases from J; junction bases left unmatched: 14. This CDR3 is CASSQGVPAGGFFYEQYF. The CDR3 region has the DNA TGTGCCAGCAGCCAAGGTGTCCCGGCGGGAGGATTCTTCTACGAGCAGTACTTC.

This clone was counted a few times. The chain combines TRBV5-1 with TRBJ2-7, with D possibly called TRBD1 or TRBD2 (5 bases each). The CDR3 spans 13 residues. Trimming took off 5 bases at V and 3 bases at J, with 12 bases between the two ends. In germline, CDR1 is SGHRS, CDR2 YFSETQ. CDR3 sequence reads: CASREGLVYEQYF. CDR3 bases: TGCGCCAGCAGAGAGGGGCTCGTCTACGAGCAGTACTTC.

This chain links TRBV7-9 with TRBJ1-6; 7 nucleotides line up with TRBD1. Germline trimming cut 4 bases from V and 9 bases from J; bases unmatched to any gene: 12. The V gene's germline CDR1 is SEHNR and CDR2 FQNEAQ (reference sequence). The CDR3 length is 16 residues. CDR3 bases: TGTGCCAGCAGCTCCCTGACAGGGACTCTGGGTTCACCCCTCCACTTT. As protein: CASSSLTGTLGSPLHF.

This clone was picked up one time. This rearrangement joins TRBV4-1 to TRBJ2-1, with 8 bases aligning to TRBD2. CDR3 size: 16 residues. From germline, CDR1 is MGHRA and CDR2 YSYEKL. Trimming cost V 3 bases and J 4 bases; bases outside gene matches: 8. The CDR3 protein is CASSHQAGVGYNEQFF. The CDR3 nucleotides read TGCGCCAGCAGCCACCAAGCGGGAGTGGGATACAATGAGCAGTTCTTC.

The chain is built from TRBV5-1 and TRBJ2-1; either TRBD1 or TRBD2 may fit D (5 bases each). Germline CDR1 is SGHRS and CDR2 is YFSETQ. Trimming removed 5 bases from V and 6 bases from J, with 15 bases in between. The CDR3 is made up of 14 amino acids. CDR3 amino acids: CASSPLAGTNEQFF. CDR3 sequence (DNA): TGCGCCAGCAGTCCGCTAGCCGGGACCAATGAGCAGTTCTTC.

The V gene is TRBV9, the J gene TRBJ1-1; tentative D call: TRBD1 (6 bases). The CDR3 runs 15 residues. Looked up from germline, CDR1 is SGDLS and CDR2 is YYNGEE. Between the trimmed V and J ends, which lost 1 base and 6 bases, there was a span of 16 bases. The CDR3 here is CASSVFGEGGSEAFF. The CDR3 DNA reads as TGTGCCAGCAGCGTATTCGGGGAGGGGGGCTCTGAAGCTTTCTTT.

The gene calls are TRBV29-1 and TRBJ2-2; no clear D gene. V lost 1 base and J lost 4, with 1 base in between. Germline V gene data show CDR1 as SQVTM and CDR2 as ANQGSEA. The CDR3 has 11 amino acids. The chain's CDR3 is CSVEVTGELFF. The CDR3 region has the DNA TGCAGCGTTGAAGTCACCGGGGAGCTGTTTTTT.